This T cell receptor (beta chain) was recorded in a study of regulatory T cells in long-lasting Graves disease. Study-wide results and caveats: Thyroid tissue was not sampled; only peripheral blood was. Persistent disease was associated with favored TRBV28 usage and with favored use of TRBJ1-2 and TRBJ2-5.

Time point of the sample: newly diagnosed GD, antithyroid drugs for less than 3 months. Researchers made the TCR library from RNA that was extracted from PBMCs. This clonotype was counted ten times or more. Antigen specificity is unknown. Combining iRepertoire HTBI primers with Arm-PCR of CDR3 regions, the authors built TCR beta libraries. In TCRdb, the multiplex PCR reads were re-called with MiXCR into one record per CDR3 protein. The sample consists of about 560,000 distinct CDR3 sequences, roughly a sixth of them appearing once. The germline V gene has CDR1 SGHDN and CDR2 FVKESK. The CDR3 has 15 amino acids. With 0 bases removed from V and 2 bases from J, the gap between germline ends came to 9 bases. Another study also made use of these data, one on T cells in Graves' hyperthyroidism and ophthalmopathy.

The origin of this receptor is a man between 18 and 29 years old with Graves disease. Here the sequenced sample was peripheral blood mononuclear cells (PBMCs), taken at new diagnosis, from a patient treated with antithyroid drugs. The gene calls are TRBV14 and TRBJ2-3, with D possibly being TRBD1 (5 bases). The CDR3 DNA sequence: TGTGCCAGCAGCCAAGATCCAGGACACACAGATACGCAGTATTTT. Its protein is CASSQDPGHTDTQYF. The full variable domain, its missing parts supplied by reference TRBV14 and TRBJ2-3, is EAGVTQFPSHSVIEKGQTVTLRCDPISGHDNLYWYRRVMGKEIKFLLHFVKESKQDESGMPNNRFLAERTGGTYSTLKVQPAELEDSGVYFCASSQDPGHTDTQYFGPGTRLTVL.